Listed below are T cell receptor beta chains from one sample, sequenced in a study of Graves' ophthalmopathy and Graves' hyperthyroidism. TCRdb reanalysed the multiplex PCR reads using MiXCR and keeps one entry per CDR3 protein. The sample carries about 1.2 million distinct CDR3 sequences, about 35% recorded once. Sequencing was performed on peripheral blood or thyroid tissue (not recorded which). The receptors shown here come from an adult man with Graves' hyperthyroidism. Each CDR3 is given without its conserved first and last residue. Part of the rows lack a size; the others show once, few, many or a class for expanded clones.

CDR3 protein	clone size	V gene
ASSATGTGFEKLF	many	TRBV9
AISDSKTWDTEAF	many	TRBV10-3
ASARGQENTDTQY	-	TRBV5-5
ATSGPQPHEQY	many	TRBV24-1
ASSLWPGQGLGEQY	many	TRBV7-8
ASSTGQPYGYT	many	TRBV5-6
SAGDRGDRESSSLH	-	TRBV20-1
ASSLSRGGNEKLF	many	TRBV7-9
AISLVSGSAYEQY	-	TRBV10-3
ASSLGGGGDETQY	-	TRBV7-6
ASSTGDSNTGELF	few	TRBV6-5
ASTPQASGSGEQY	-	TRBV10-3
ASSASSDDIYEQY	-	TRBV10-2
ASSQSYDRKSPLH	many	TRBV4-3
ASSPGRRLRETQY	-	TRBV4-3
ASRLTSTDTQY	few	TRBV25-1
ASSFGGARTQPQH	-	TRBV7-9
ASSLEFFTEAF	many	TRBV7-2
AASSPQGANSPLH	few	TRBV15
ASGASPNSPLH	many	TRBV5-1
ASSQGTSGSYGELF	few	TRBV4-2
AISELKIVGAAAEAF	many	TRBV10-3
ASSPTGGDDSPLH	few	TRBV6-6
ASMLAGGSYEQY	few	TRBV12-3/TRBV12-4
SAAPSGAYGYT	many	TRBV29-1
ASSPPTGGIFYGYT	-	TRBV14